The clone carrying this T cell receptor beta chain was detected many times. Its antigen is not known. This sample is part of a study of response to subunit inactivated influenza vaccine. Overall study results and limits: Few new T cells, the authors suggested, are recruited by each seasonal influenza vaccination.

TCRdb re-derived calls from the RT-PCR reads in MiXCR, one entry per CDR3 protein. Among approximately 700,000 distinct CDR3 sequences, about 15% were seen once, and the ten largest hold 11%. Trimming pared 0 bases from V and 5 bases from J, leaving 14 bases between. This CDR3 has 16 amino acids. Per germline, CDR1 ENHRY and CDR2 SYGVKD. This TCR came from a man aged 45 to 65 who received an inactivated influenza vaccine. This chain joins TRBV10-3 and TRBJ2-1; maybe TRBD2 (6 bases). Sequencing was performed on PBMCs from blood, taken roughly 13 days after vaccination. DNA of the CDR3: TGTGCCATCAGTGAGTCGGACTATGGCTATAACAATGAGCAGTTCTTC. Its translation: CAISESDYGYNNEQFF.